Shown below are 10 T cell receptor beta chains from a single sample sequenced in a study of cytomegalovirus exposure and HLA in healthy donors. Clones were read by immunoSEQ multiplex PCR, and TCRdb kept only the in-frame ones, dropping some. This table has some 140,000 clones, roughly nine tenths appearing once. The sample consisted of PBMCs. These receptors all stem from a young woman in good health and CMV-seropositive.

This clone appeared once. J is TRBJ2-1 and V is TRBV13; 8 bases map to TRBD1. In germline, CDR1 is PRHDT, CDR2 FYEKMQ (reference sequence). The CDR3 contains 16 residues. The junction had 14 bases not matched to a gene; V was cut back by 0 bases and J by 13 bases. The chain's CDR3 is CASSLGARGRGYGQFF. The CDR3 bases are TGTGCCAGCAGCTTAGGCGCCAGGGGGCGCGGTTATGGCCAGTTCTTC.

This chain joins TRBV27 and TRBJ1-3, with D possibly being TRBD1 (5 bases). This CDR3 is built from 14 residues. The V gene lost 5 bases and the J gene lost 0 bases, with 8 bases spanning the gap. Germline CDR1 and CDR2: MNHEY and SMNVEV (reference sequence). CDR3 protein: CASSRGGSGNTIYF. The CDR3 coding sequence is TGTGCCAGCAGTAGGGGCGGCTCTGGAAACACCATATATTTT.

The rearrangement joins TRBV2 to TRBJ1-1; D unclear. The CDR3 contains 11 residues. CDR1 and CDR2 from the germline V gene are SNHLY and FYNNEI. The V gene lost 8 bases and the J gene lost 10 bases, with 14 bases spanning the gap. The CDR3 bases are TGTGCCAGCGTAGATCTCGGAGCAGCTTTCTTT. It codes for CASVDLGAAFF. The complete variable domain, with remaining parts taken from reference TRBV2 and TRBJ1-1, reads EPEVTQTPSHQVTQMGQEVILRCVPISNHLYFYWYRQILGQKVEFLVSFYNNEISEKSEIFDDQFSVERPDGSNFTLKIRSTKLEDSAMYFCASVDLGAAFFGQGTRLTVV.

The chain employs TRBV7-9 and TRBJ1-4, with 7 bases lining up with TRBD1. Unmatched junction bases numbered 7, after V lost 6 bases and J lost 0 bases. CDR1 SEHNR and CDR2 FQNEAQ come from the germline V gene (reference sequence). CDR3 length equals 16 residues. The CDR3 DNA reads as TGTGCCAGCAGTGGCGAGGGGGCCGCAACTAATGAAAAACTGTTTTTT. It codes for CASSGEGAATNEKLFF.

V is TRBV28 and J is TRBJ1-1; D gene ambiguous. There are 16 residues in the CDR3. Trimming removed 2 bases from V and 4 bases from J, with 17 bases in between. Germline CDR1 is MDHEN and CDR2 is SYDVKM. CDR3 amino acids: CASSLEGFTLVTEAFF. The CDR3 coding sequence is TGTGCCAGCAGTTTAGAGGGATTCACCTTAGTCACTGAAGCTTTCTTT.

This chain joins TRBV6-6 and TRBJ2-7; D perhaps matches TRBD2 (5 bases). CDR3 length equals 14 residues. Deletions cut 2 bases from V and 5 bases from J, with 13 bases between. Germline V gene sequence: CDR1 MNHNY, CDR2 SVGAGI (reference sequence). As DNA, the CDR3 is TGTGCCAGCAGTTACAACAGCGGTGGGAACGAGCAGTACTTC. Its protein is CASSYNSGGNEQYF.

The V gene is TRBV2, the J gene TRBJ1-6; a possible D gene is TRBD1 (5 bases). V lost 4 bases and J lost 10, with 14 bases in between. The germline V gene has CDR1 SNHLY and CDR2 FYNNEI. This CDR3 has 14 residues. The CDR3 sequence: CASSAPPGVSPLHF. DNA for the CDR3: TGTGCCAGCAGTGCCCCCCCGGGGGTCTCACCCCTCCACTTT. The variable domain in full, completed from reference TRBV2 and TRBJ1-6, reads EPEVTQTPSHQVTQMGQEVILRCVPISNHLYFYWYRQILGQKVEFLVSFYNNEISEKSEIFDDQFSVERPDGSNFTLKIRSTKLEDSAMYFCASSAPPGVSPLHFGNGTRLTVT.

V gene TRBV5-1 combines with J gene TRBJ2-5; TRBD2 agrees at 8 bases. CDR3 length equals 18 residues. V lost 4 bases to trimming and J lost 1 base; unmatched junction nucleotides: 15. Germline V CDR1 and CDR2: SGHRS, YFSETQ. The CDR3 DNA is TGCGCCAGCAGCCCGTCCTGGGCGGGGGGACAAACCCAAGAGACCCAGTACTTC. It specifies CASSPSWAGGQTQETQYF.

The rearrangement links TRBV6-5 to TRBJ1-1, with no clear D. The germline V and J ends were trimmed by 6 bases and 1 base, with 9 bases remaining between them. Germline V gives CDR1 MNHEY, CDR2 SVGAGI. The CDR3 extends over 13 amino acids. In DNA form, the CDR3 reads TGTGCCAGCAGGATCCGACAGAACACTGAAGCTTTCTTT. Amino acid sequence: CASRIRQNTEAFF.

Remarks on this clone: Different DNA sequences within this sample yield the same CDR3. This chain's CDR3 is CASSLGGVTEAFF. In DNA, the CDR3 is TGTGCCAGCAGCTTGGGGGGGGTCACTGAAGCTTTCTTT. The chain couples TRBV5-8 to TRBJ1-1; TRBD1 is a possible D gene (5 bases). The CDR3 spans 13 residues. Trimming left V 0 bases short and J 4 bases short, with 7 bases between. Germline V gene sequence: CDR1 SGHTS, CDR2 YDEGEE.